This T cell receptor (beta chain) emerged from a study of T cells in Graves' hyperthyroidism and ophthalmopathy. Study-level information: Peripheral blood draws took place at initial diagnosis, ahead of any treatment.

Findings and caveats of the study: Stable hyperthyroidism and ophthalmopathy were separated using 13 V-J signatures.

Germline values: CDR1 MNHEY, CDR2 SMNVEV (reference sequence). V lost 2 bases, J lost 7 bases, and 3 bases stayed unmatched. The CDR3 runs 15 residues. Note on this clonotype: Its antigen is still unknown.

Patients between 18 and 65 years old had hyperthyroidism, newly diagnosed and lasting under 2 months. Exclusion of a patient resulted from uncontrolled infection, other autoimmune disease, pregnancy or lactation. RNA transcripts served as the template for amplifying TCR beta CDR3 regions. HTBI primers drove first-round RT-PCR of the TCR CDR3. In TCRdb, the multiplex PCR reads were re-called with MiXCR into one record per CDR3 protein. The data contain about 500,000 distinct CDR3 sequences, over 15% of them seen just once; the ten biggest clones take up approximately 20%. The sequence was obtained from a woman between 18 and 29 years old with Graves' hyperthyroidism. The sample taken for sequencing was blood. This rearrangement joins TRBV27 to TRBJ1-6, with 9 nucleotides matching TRBD1. CDR3 sequence: CASSLRTGANSPLHF. DNA for the CDR3: TGTGCCAGCAGTTTAAGGACAGGGGCGAATTCACCCCTCCACTTT.